The entry below gives a single TCR beta chain sequence along with its context. Its antigen is unidentified. The data were obtained in a study of long-term antiretroviral therapy in people with HIV. Findings and limits, study-wide: Dominating the repertoire at all time points were the clones that expanded before ART. Older ART regimens may have been in use when blood was drawn between the mid-2000s and the late 2010s.

Per individual, the PBMC samples numbered at least one pre-ART and at least two post-ART. At the survey level, the v3.0 immunoSEQ assay was run. Sequencing was performed with immunoSEQ multiplex PCR; in TCRdb, only in-frame clones are kept and a portion is missing. The sample shows roughly 18,000 clones, 75% to 95% of them seen only once. CDR3 size: 13 residues. With 4 bases removed from V and 0 bases from J, the gap between germline ends came to 10 bases. The germline V gene has CDR1 SQVTM and CDR2 ANQGSEA. Specimen: unsorted PBMCs, collected 3 years after starting antiretroviral therapy. The rearrangement uses TRBV29-1 and TRBJ2-7; the D gene could be TRBD1 or TRBD2 (5 bases each). The clonotype originates from a middle-aged man with HIV. The DNA of the CDR3 is TGCAGCGTTGCGACGGGGACCTCCTACGAGCAGTACTTC. Translated, it gives CSVATGTSYEQYF.